This T cell receptor (beta chain) was identified in a study of high-grade serous ovarian cancer treatment subgroups. Measured with immunoSEQ multiplex PCR; TCRdb has only the in-frame clones, and not every one. The data hold 18,000 or so clones, with around 75% observed a single time. Tumor samples were obtained before definitive surgery or chemotherapy. The trim removed 0 bases at V and 6 bases at J, leaving 3 bases unmatched. The CDR3 loop spans 14 amino acids. From germline, CDR1 is LNHNV and CDR2 YYDKDF (reference sequence). General study results and limits: Spatial context was lost because tumors were sequenced in bulk. The analyses considered CDR3 and ignored CDR1 and CDR2.

This clone appeared a single time. As yet, its antigen is unknown. The chain links TRBV15 to TRBJ2-5; TRBD2 matches 8 bases. The receptor was isolated from a human donor with high-grade serous ovarian cancer. The specimen was tumor tissue. CDR3 protein: CATSRESGSKTQYF. The CDR3 DNA reads TGTGCCACCAGCAGAGAGAGCGGGAGCAAGACCCAGTACTTC.